These T cell receptor beta chains were read from a single sample in a study of blood T cell repertoires in COVID-19. Data came from immunoSEQ multiplex PCR; TCRdb stores just in-frame clones and leaves some out. Of about 82,000 clones detected, around 78% appear once; the ten largest clones hold just over 35%. Sequenced sample: peripheral blood. The source is a man in his sixties with COVID-19, enrolled during active disease. Each CDR3 is given with its conserved first and last residue. Each record gives: clone size, D gene, V gene, J gene, CDR3 protein, CDR3 DNA. A D gene is named only where the DNA matches it firmly. Rows may omit the clone size; those that give it use once, few, many or a size class.

few	NA	TRBV7-2	TRBJ2-5	CASSLAWARPQETQYF	TGTGCCAGCAGCTTAGCTTGGGCCAGGCCCCAAGAGACCCAGTACTTC
once	NA	TRBV4-3	TRBJ1-6	CASSRRGGSPLHF	TGCGCCAGCAGCCGACGGGGAGGATCACCCCTCCACTTT
few	NA	TRBV5-6	TRBJ2-2	CASSLAQRGELFF	TGTGCCAGCAGCTTGGCCCAGAGGGGGGAGCTGTTTTTT
NA	TRBD2	TRBV2	TRBJ2-5	CASSELLAGMVETQYF	TGTGCCAGCAGTGAATTGCTAGCGGGTATGGTGGAGACCCAGTACTTC
NA	TRBD1	TRBV3-1/TRBV3-2	TRBJ1-2	CASSPWTGVYGYTF	TGTGCCAGCAGCCCGTGGACAGGGGTCTATGGCTACACCTTC
NA	TRBD1	TRBV19	TRBJ1-2	CASIPHRDRSNYGYTF	TGTGCCAGTATCCCCCACCGGGACAGATCTAACTATGGCTACACCTTC
NA	NA	TRBV28	TRBJ2-5	CASSLERQETQYF	TGTGCCAGCAGTTTAGAACGGCAAGAGACCCAGTACTTC
few	NA	TRBV3-1/TRBV3-2	TRBJ2-5	CASSQDLIAETQYF	TGTGCCAGCAGCCAAGATCTGATTGCGGAGACCCAGTACTTC
once	NA	TRBV6-2/TRBV6-3	TRBJ2-1	CASSFGQGLYNEQFF	TGTGCCAGCAGTTTTGGGCAGGGGTTATACAATGAGCAGTTCTTC
NA	TRBD1	TRBV7-2	TRBJ2-7	CASSQQGFGGHEQYF	TGTGCCAGCAGCCAACAGGGGTTCGGTGGGCACGAGCAGTACTTC
many	NA	TRBV9	TRBJ2-7	CASSPPDNYEQYF	TGTGCCAGCAGCCCGCCGGACAACTACGAGCAGTACTTC
few	TRBD1	TRBV5-1	TRBJ1-5	CASSEGQGNQPQHF	TGCGCCAGCAGCGAAGGACAGGGGAATCAGCCCCAGCATTTT
NA	TRBD1	TRBV6-5	TRBJ1-3	CANSSRGQGGGNTIYF	TGTGCCAACAGTTCAAGGGGACAGGGGGGTGGAAACACCATATATTTT
once	TRBD1	TRBV19	TRBJ1-5	CASTEGALNQPQHF	TGTGCCAGTACGGAGGGGGCCCTAAATCAGCCCCAGCATTTT
NA	NA	TRBV4-2	TRBJ1-2	CASSHVQGSYGYTF	TGTGCCAGCAGCCACGTGCAGGGGAGCTATGGCTACACCTTC
NA	TRBD2	TRBV9	TRBJ2-3	CASSALPSGPTNTDTQYF	TGTGCCAGCAGCGCCCTCCCTAGCGGGCCTACCAACACAGATACGCAGTATTTT
NA	NA	TRBV30	TRBJ2-3	CAWSLGGEADTQYF	TGTGCCTGGAGTCTAGGGGGGGAAGCAGATACGCAGTATTTT
NA	NA	TRBV27	TRBJ1-2	CASRGGLKQIANYGYTF	TGTGCCAGCAGAGGGGGACTAAAGCAAATAGCTAACTATGGCTACACCTTC
NA	NA	TRBV18	TRBJ1-5	CASSQTGSNQPQHF	TGTGCCAGCTCCCAAACAGGGAGCAATCAGCCCCAGCATTTT
NA	TRBD1	TRBV10-3	TRBJ2-1	CAISVRDSHNEQFF	TGTGCCATCAGTGTCCGGGACAGCCACAATGAGCAGTTCTTC
NA	NA	TRBV30	TRBJ1-5	CACSRENQPQHF	TGTGCCTGTTCCCGGGAGAATCAGCCCCAGCATTTT
NA	NA	TRBV2	TRBJ1-5	CASSDRLVSNQPQHF	TGTGCCAGCAGCGACCGACTCGTGAGCAATCAGCCCCAGCATTTT
medium-sized	TRBD2	TRBV5-5	TRBJ2-3	CASSLGGGGRALPGYF	TGTGCCAGCAGCTTGGGCGGGGGCGGGAGGGCCCTCCCTGGGTATTTT
NA	TRBD2	TRBV5-4	TRBJ2-1	CASSRRLAGTSYNEQFF	TGTGCCAGCAGCAGAAGACTAGCGGGTACCTCCTACAATGAGCAGTTCTTC
NA	TRBD2	TRBV11-3	TRBJ2-5	CASSSGLAEKETQYF	TGTGCCAGCAGCTCGGGACTAGCGGAAAAAGAGACCCAGTACTTC
NA	NA	TRBV27	TRBJ2-1	CASSSPLGARSYNEQFF	TGTGCCAGCAGTTCTCCTCTAGGGGCGCGCTCCTACAATGAGCAGTTCTTC
NA	TRBD1	TRBV5-4	TRBJ2-7	CASSIKTGVSYEQYF	TGTGCCAGCAGCATCAAGACAGGGGTGAGCTACGAGCAGTACTTC
NA	NA	TRBV20-1	TRBJ1-2	CSASLLDGYTF	TGCAGTGCTAGTCTACTCGATGGCTACACCTTC
NA	NA	TRBV19	TRBJ1-2	CASSIDSVYGYTF	TGTGCCAGTAGTATTGATTCAGTCTATGGCTACACCTTC
few	NA	TRBV5-5	TRBJ1-1	CASSLSGMTNTEAFF	TGTGCCAGCAGCTTATCCGGGATGACGAACACTGAAGCTTTCTTT
NA	NA	TRBV5-6	TRBJ1-2	CASSLDRIGRMQGYTF	TGTGCCAGCAGCCTCGACCGCATCGGCAGGATGCAAGGCTACACCTTC
NA	NA	TRBV5-4	TRBJ2-2	CASSLGPGKNTGELFF	TGTGCCAGCAGCTTGGGTCCAGGGAAGAACACCGGGGAGCTGTTTTTT
NA	NA	TRBV25-1	TRBJ2-3	CASSEWGLPSTDTQYF	TGTGCCAGCAGTGAATGGGGGCTGCCCAGCACAGATACGCAGTATTTT
NA	TRBD1	TRBV11-2	TRBJ2-3	CASSLAQGANTDTQYF	TGTGCCAGCAGCTTAGCTCAGGGGGCGAACACAGATACGCAGTATTTT
NA	NA	TRBV5-4	TRBJ1-2	CASSPGGVSSNYGYTF	TGTGCCAGCAGCCCTGGGGGGGTCAGCTCTAACTATGGCTACACTTTC
NA	NA	TRBV11-3	TRBJ2-3	CASSLALFTDTQYF	TGTGCCAGCAGCTTAGCGTTGTTCACAGATACGCAGTATTTT
NA	NA	TRBV12-2	TRBJ1-5	CASRLAVPGQGCEPQHF	TGTGCAAGTCGCTTAGCGGTCCCGGGACAGGGGTGTGAGCCCCAGCATTTT
NA	TRBD1	TRBV7-9	TRBJ2-7	CASSPPGQRPYEQYF	TGTGCCAGCAGCCCTCCGGGACAGCGACCTTACGAGCAGTACTTC
once	TRBD1	TRBV7-9	TRBJ2-3	CASSPETGEADTQYF	TGTGCCAGCAGCCCAGAGACAGGGGAGGCAGATACGCAGTATTTT
medium-sized	TRBD1	TRBV7-8	TRBJ2-5	CASGDSLGTQYF	TGTGCCAGCGGGGACAGCCTGGGGACCCAGTACTTC
NA	TRBD2	TRBV11-2	TRBJ2-7	CASSFSGRINEQYF	TGTGCCAGCAGCTTTAGCGGGAGAATCAACGAGCAGTACTTC
few	TRBD2	TRBV6-2/TRBV6-3	TRBJ2-7	CASSDRAGVYEQYF	TGTGCCAGCAGCGACCGAGCGGGGGTCTACGAGCAGTACTTC
NA	NA	TRBV5-1	TRBJ1-1	CASSLDGHGDTEAFF	TGCGCCAGCAGCTTGGACGGCCACGGGGACACTGAAGCTTTCTTT
many	TRBD2	TRBV6-6	TRBJ2-7	CASSKTSGGSYEQYF	TGTGCCAGCAGTAAGACTAGCGGGGGTTCCTACGAGCAGTACTTC
NA	NA	TRBV5-1	TRBJ1-4	CASSTGQTPNEKLFF	TGCGCCAGCAGCACCGGACAGACGCCTAATGAAAAACTGTTTTTT
NA	TRBD2	TRBV7-9	TRBJ2-7	CASSLGLGEGPRDEQYF	TGTGCCAGCAGCCTAGGGTTGGGGGAGGGCCCCCGCGACGAGCAGTACTTC
NA	NA	TRBV3-1/TRBV3-2	TRBJ2-4	CASSPRELLAKNIQYF	TGTGCCAGCAGCCCCCGGGAGCTCCTAGCCAAAAACATTCAGTACTTC
NA	TRBD2	TRBV11-2	TRBJ2-1	CASSLGVAGEQFF	TGTGCCAGCAGCTTAGGGGTAGCGGGAGAGCAGTTCTTC
NA	NA	TRBV7-9	TRBJ1-1	CASSLANFGERLAFF	TGTGCCAGCAGCTTAGCCAACTTTGGCGAGAGGTTGGCTTTCTTT
NA	TRBD1	TRBV18	TRBJ2-5	CASSQILQGARETQYF	TGTGCCAGCTCTCAAATTCTACAGGGGGCGAGGGAGACCCAGTACTTC
NA	NA	TRBV7-2	TRBJ1-6	CASSLQGWAPLHF	TGTGCCAGCAGCCTCCAGGGATGGGCACCCCTCCACTTT
NA	NA	TRBV10-3	TRBJ2-6	CAISDAWEGESARGGANVLTF	TGTGCCATCAGTGATGCATGGGAGGGGGAATCGGCTCGGGGCGGGGCCAACGTCCTGACTTTC
NA	TRBD2	TRBV5-4	TRBJ2-1	CASSSGLAAYNEQFF	TGTGCCAGCAGCTCGGGACTAGCGGCCTACAATGAGCAGTTCTTC
NA	NA	TRBV7-3	TRBJ2-2	CASSYGLSNTGELFF	TGTGCCAGCAGTTACGGACTATCCAACACCGGGGAGCTGTTTTTT
few	TRBD1	TRBV11-2	TRBJ2-3	CASSYRDRTQYF	TGTGCCAGCAGCTATCGGGACAGGACGCAGTATTTT
NA	NA	TRBV2	TRBJ2-7	CASRANSYEQYF	TGTGCCAGCAGAGCGAACTCCTACGAGCAGTACTTC
NA	TRBD1	TRBV7-2	TRBJ1-4	CASSLDRGTTNEKLFF	TGTGCCAGCAGCTTAGACAGGGGGACTACTAATGAAAAACTGTTTTTT
NA	TRBD1	TRBV12-3/TRBV12-4	TRBJ1-2	CASSSDRVYGYTF	TGTGCCAGCAGCTCCGACAGGGTCTATGGCTACACCTTC
many	NA	TRBV3-1/TRBV3-2	TRBJ2-1	CASRSRGWDEQFF	TGTGCCAGCAGGTCCAGGGGTTGGGATGAGCAGTTCTTC
once	TRBD1	TRBV23-1	TRBJ1-2	CASSQSSGQGVHGYTF	TGCGCCAGCAGTCAATCGTCCGGACAGGGGGTCCATGGCTACACCTTC